Presented here are 13 T cell receptor beta chains from one specimen sequenced in a study of blood T cell repertoires in COVID-19. Measured with immunoSEQ multiplex PCR; TCRdb has only the in-frame clones, and not every one. The sample records a few hundred thousand clones, roughly 84% being singletons. Sample: PBMCs or T cells enriched from blood (not recorded which). These TCRs come from a woman in her fifties or sixties who had been exposed to COVID-19.

This sequence joins TRBV7-9 and TRBJ1-4, with D unresolved. V was shortened by 4 bases and J by 3 bases, with 9 bases between the two germline ends. The CDR3 is 14 residues long. The V gene's germline CDR1 is SEHNR and CDR2 FQNEAQ (reference sequence). CDR3 protein: CASSSEWANEKLFF. In nucleotides, the CDR3 is TGTGCCAGCAGCTCGGAGTGGGCTAATGAAAAACTGTTTTTT.

V and J are TRBV7-8 and TRBJ2-7; D remains unclear. Germline V lookup: CDR1 SGHVS, CDR2 FQNEAQ. The germline V and J ends were trimmed by 5 bases and 6 bases, with 11 bases remaining between them. The CDR3 contains 12 residues. Here the CDR3 reads CASSLGQTEQYF. CDR3 nucleotides: TGTGCCAGCAGCCTGGGCCAGACCGAGCAGTACTTC.

The chain employs TRBV15 and TRBJ2-3, with a possible D match to TRBD1 (6 bases). V lost 1 base and J 3 bases, leaving 20 bases between the germline ends. The CDR3 runs 18 residues. The germline V gene has CDR1 LNHNV and CDR2 YYDKDF (reference sequence). CDR3 DNA sequence: TGTGCCACCAGCAGAGTGGGGGCCCCGGGTAGCCTGACAGATACGCAGTATTTT. Translated: CATSRVGAPGSLTDTQYF.

This clone occurred many times. The chain is built from TRBV29-1 and TRBJ1-3; possible D gene TRBD1, 6 bases. This CDR3 has 14 residues. Germline V lookup: CDR1 SQVTM, CDR2 ANQGSEA. With 4 bases removed from V and 4 bases from J, the gap between germline ends came to 14 bases. CDR3 amino acids: CSVVGADSGNTIYF. The CDR3 DNA reads as TGCAGCGTTGTTGGGGCGGACAGCGGAAACACCATATATTTT.

This clone was detected only a few times. The chain links TRBV7-9 to TRBJ1-3; 7 bases match TRBD1. Germline CDR1 SEHNR, CDR2 FQNEAQ (reference sequence). The CDR3 runs 15 residues. After removal of 1 base from V and 7 bases from J, the junction contained 7 bases not matched to a gene. The CDR3 here is CASSLETGSWNTIYF. Here the CDR3 DNA reads TGTGCCAGCAGCTTAGAGACAGGGAGTTGGAACACCATATATTTT.

The rearrangement joins TRBV11-3 to TRBJ2-1, with 13 nucleotides matching TRBD2. J lost 6 bases, V lost 3 bases, and 11 bases had no gene match. Per germline, CDR1 SGHNT and CDR2 YENEEA. CDR3 size: 18 residues. CDR3 sequence: CASSLRTSGGPEGNEQFF. Written as DNA, the CDR3 is TGTGCCAGCAGCTTGAGGACTAGCGGGGGACCTGAAGGCAATGAGCAGTTCTTC.

The CDR3 coding sequence is TGTGCCAGCAGCCAAAGACAGGGGGCAAAAGTAGGTGAAGCTTTCTTT. It is translated as CASSQRQGAKVGEAFF. The rearrangement links TRBV14 to TRBJ1-1; 10 bases fit TRBD1. V lost 2 bases to trimming and J lost 7 bases; unmatched junction nucleotides: 10. CDR3 length: 16 residues. The germline gives CDR1 SGHDN, CDR2 FVKESK.

The rearrangement uses TRBV6-5 and TRBJ1-1; weak D call: TRBD1 (5 bases). The ends were cut back, 5 bases at V and 4 bases at J, with 8 bases in the middle. This CDR3 has 12 amino acids. Germline CDR1 and CDR2: MNHEY and SVGAGI. The CDR3 reads CASSQGLTEAFF. For the CDR3, the DNA is TGTGCCAGCAGTCAGGGACTCACTGAAGCTTTCTTT.

CDR3 region: CASSFGQGAFQPQHF. As DNA, the CDR3 is TGTGCCAGCAGTTTCGGACAGGGGGCTTTCCAGCCCCAGCATTTT. The chain uses TRBV16 and TRBJ1-5; TRBD1 matches 11 bases. The CDR3 covers 15 residues. Germline trimming cut 6 bases from V and 7 bases from J; bases unmatched to any gene: 8. Germline CDR1 is KGHSY and CDR2 is FQNENV.

The CDR3 spells CASGETGPGELFF. The DNA of the CDR3 is TGTGCCAGCGGGGAAACAGGACCCGGGGAGCTGTTTTTT. The gene calls are TRBV7-9 and TRBJ2-2; weak D call: TRBD1 (5 bases). The CDR3 extends over 13 amino acids. V lost 8 bases and J 6 bases, leaving 13 bases between the germline ends. CDR1 and CDR2 (germline): SEHNR, FQNEAQ (reference sequence).

The genes are TRBV11-2 and TRBJ2-3, with 13 bases matching TRBD2. V lost 2 bases to trimming and J lost 2 bases; unmatched junction nucleotides: 1. The CDR3 sequence is 16 residues long. Per germline, CDR1 SGHAT and CDR2 FQNNGV. The CDR3 reads CASSLTSGGATDTQYF. The DNA of the CDR3 is TGTGCCAGCAGCTTAACTAGCGGGGGGGCCACAGATACGCAGTATTTT.

This chain joins TRBV7-8 and TRBJ2-5; 9 bases agree with TRBD2. From germline, CDR1 is SGHVS and CDR2 FQNEAQ. The CDR3 runs 15 residues. After removal of 4 bases from V and 0 bases from J, the junction contained 3 bases not matched to a gene. The CDR3 coding sequence is TGTGCCAGCAGCTACTTAGCGGGGGACCAAGAGACCCAGTACTTC. It yields the protein CASSYLAGDQETQYF.

The chain combines TRBV30 with TRBJ1-1; D possibly corresponds to TRBD1 (6 bases). Per the germline V gene, CDR1 is GTSNPN and CDR2 is SVGIG (reference sequence). The CDR3 is 14 amino acids. Trimming took off 2 bases at V and 3 bases at J, with 13 bases between the two ends. The CDR3 region has the DNA TGTGCCTGGAGTCCCAGGGGAAGAGACACTGAAGCTTTCTTT. Its protein product is CAWSPRGRDTEAFF. The full variable domain, in which reference TRBV30 and TRBJ1-1 provide the parts outside the CDR3, is SQTIHQWPATLVQPVGSPLSLECTVEGTSNPNLYWYRQAAGRGLQLLFYSVGIGQISSEVPQNLSASRPQDRQFILSSKKLLLSDSGFYLCAWSPRGRDTEAFFGQGTRLTVV.